This T cell receptor (beta chain) appears in the sequencing data of a study of neurological immune-mediated disorders. Notes on the study in general: TCR-beta repertoires seemed private in all groups, with no expanded CDR3 amino acid sequences shared. The greatest degree of TCR clonal expansion was observed in HTLV-1-associated myelopathy, with the lowest in multiple sclerosis, below that of healthy controls.

The cDNA came from 5'RACE with 10-nucleotide random UMIs. TCRdb fed the 5' RACE reads into MiXCR, producing one record per CDR3 protein. The sample lists 80,000 or so distinct CDR3 sequences; around 9.9% were seen once. 2 million unsorted PBMCs were stored in RNAlater at -80 °C before RNA extraction. This clonotype was observed at least ten times. Its antigen remains unidentified. There are 15 residues in the CDR3. From germline, CDR1 is SGHRS and CDR2 YFSETQ. Trimming took off 4 bases at V and 0 bases at J, with 11 bases between the two ends. The receptor's source is a man aged 45-65 years in good health. The sequencing input was PBMCs. The chain employs TRBV5-1 and TRBJ2-1; unclear D gene. The DNA for the CDR3 is TGCGCCAGCAGCGCCGACTTCAGCTCCTACAATGAGCAGTTCTTC. Protein product: CASSADFSSYNEQFF.